This T cell receptor beta chain was identified in a study of identical twins. Via MiXCR, TCRdb re-called the 5' RACE reads, giving one row per CDR3 protein. Of about 700,000 distinct CDR3 sequences in the sample, roughly 6.2% were seen once. This clonotype was observed many times. The antigen remains undetermined. Study-level results: Insertions were fewer in abundant cord blood beta clonotypes, whereas memory repertoires showed none of this pattern. Beta out-of-frame sequences displayed a weaker excess of sharing between twins.

This CDR3 is 12 amino acids long. The V segment lost 5 bases and the J segment 8 bases; nucleotides outside the gene matches: 4. Germline V gene lookup returns CDR1 SEHNR and CDR2 FQNEAQ (reference sequence). This sequence was found in a man between 18 and 35 years old in good health. This chain links TRBV7-9 with TRBJ1-1, with 8 bases matching TRBD1. What was sequenced was naive T cells sorted from blood. CDR3 DNA sequence: TGTGCCAGCAGCCCGGGACAGGCCGAAGCTTTCTTT. Its translation: CASSPGQAEAFF.